This T cell receptor (beta chain) was retrieved from a study of breast tumors, draining lymph nodes, adjacent tissues (TCRdb year 2016). Study-wide context: The study compared TCR beta repertoires across tumor, adjacent nontumor tissue and axillary lymph nodes from breast cancer patients. The study aimed to assess the relationships and possible T-cell exchange between tumor, surrounding tissue and draining lymph node repertoires in human breast cancer.

This clonotype was recorded many times. It has no known antigen specificity. Base qualities are not provided; no much larger clone lies one nucleotide away. The paper as a whole reports these results and caveats: A scenario in which most tumor T cells derive from the lymph node and then expand within tumor tissue was judged to be consistent with the data. In luminal-like breast cancer, tumor and nontumor tissue repertoires resembled each other significantly more than in basal-like breast cancer. Tumors showed preferential V and J gene usage, and their T-cell repertoire diversity fell below that of lymph nodes yet above that of nontumor tissue. The conclusion that tumor T cells originate in lymph nodes was presented as consistent with a hypothesis rather than as directly demonstrated.

The axillary draining lymph nodes of breast cancer patients were the source of the lymph node samples. Sequencing was performed on an Illumina HiSeq 2000. Multiplex PCR amplification was used to generate the TCR beta chain libraries. The amplified TCR beta chain products were analyzed by high-throughput sequencing. The public reads were reprocessed in TCRdb via fastp at Q25 and MiXCR, keeping in-frame beta chains. Entries are consolidated by CDR3 protein sequence, retaining the most common genes and DNA. Recorded for this sample are approximately 190,000 distinct CDR3 sequences; approximately 30% of them occurred a single time. Clones ranked in the top ten supply roughly 4% of the sample. From cysteine to phenylalanine, the CDR3 is 15 amino acids long. Of all the DNA, just the CDR3 is kept, 45 bases in frame from base 1. V loses 2 bases of germline sequence and J loses 2 bases, and the interval between the two ends is 10 bases. CDR1 and CDR2 are read off the germline V gene as SGHDN and FVKESK.

The sequenced material came from axillary lymph node tissue. The sequence derives from a female donor with breast cancer. Some clones in this sample may be carry-over from other donors' samples. The chain couples TRBV14 to TRBJ2-1; TRBD2 is a weak D gene call, 5 bases matching. The bases are TGTGCCAGCAGCCAAACCATTAGCGCCTACAATGAGCAGTTCTTC. The resulting protein is CASSQTISAYNEQFF.